The entry below gives a single T cell receptor beta chain sequence along with its context. This record belongs to a study of blood T cell repertoires in COVID-19. About the study: The analysed material was cDNA or gDNA that came from T cells, B-cell-depleted T cells, or PBMCs.

Participant-given clinical history determined each cohort assignment. CDR1 SGDLS and CDR2 YYNGEE come from the germline V gene. Trimming cost V 4 bases and J 8 bases, with 23 bases left between them. The CDR3 totals 16 residues. Original methodology: Amplification of reference gene primers provided the estimated nucleated cell counts. Assay used: immunoSEQ multiplex PCR; TCRdb lists only in-frame clones, some missing. V, J and clone size derive from that table, while D and trimming were established from the DNA sequence. The table lists approximately 300,000 clones, 70% to 90% of them singletons. Sequences were obtained from PBMCs or T cells enriched from blood (not recorded which). The chain couples TRBV9 to TRBJ2-3; perhaps TRBD2 as D (5 bases). The clonotype comes from a woman aged 25 to 39 who had recovered from COVID-19. CDR3 sequence reads: CASSTAADSIGVTQYF. The CDR3 nucleotides read TGTGCCAGCAGCACCGCCGCGGACTCCATAGGCGTTACGCAGTATTTT.